This T cell receptor (beta chain) stems from a study of T cell repertoires in cytomegalovirus infection. Across the whole study: Matching HLA type, along with CMV infection, was indicated by public TCR beta signatures.

Each CDR3 protein is one row after TCRdb ran MiXCR on the reads. Of some 390,000 distinct CDR3 sequences detected, 15% to 20% appear once; the ten largest clones hold under 9%. This clonotype was seen a few times. CDR3 size: 15 residues. Germline loops: CDR1 DFQATT, CDR2 SNEGSKA (reference sequence). The V end lost 0 bases, the J end lost 0 bases, and 12 bases lay between the germline ends. The sequenced material came from PBMCs. This TCR came from a human donor in good health (CMV status not recorded). Some clones in this sample may be carry-over from other donors' samples. V usage is TRBV20-1 and J usage is TRBJ2-7, with D unresolved. The CDR3 DNA reads TGCAGTGCTAGAGATCCCGACCGCAGCTCCTACGAGCAGTACTTC. Protein: CSARDPDRSSYEQYF.